This TCR beta chain stems from a study of Ad26.COV2.S vaccination and SARS-CoV-2 variants (dated by TCRdb to the early 2020s). In terms of the full investigation: Donors in the vaccine arm were drawn from COV1001, a phase I-IIa trial of Ad26.COV2.S in healthy adults that was multicentre, randomized, double-blind and placebo-controlled. Ad26.COV2.S was given intramuscularly at 5x10^10 or 1x10^11 viral particles, as a single shot or as two shots 56 days apart. The TCR-sequenced set comprised around 30 samples: about 19 Ad26.COV2.S vaccine recipients, 5 placebo recipients and 8 SARS-CoV-2 convalescent individuals. Blinding of investigators to trial group allocation was maintained during experiments and outcome assessment. TCRbeta repertoire sequencing was used to assess the specificity and breadth of SARS-CoV-2-reactive T cell receptors after Ad26.COV2.S vaccination. Trial participants were randomized into five groups of five, in which low-dose or high-dose Ad26.COV2.S was given once or twice, or placebo was given on both occasions.

Study-wide conclusions, independent of this receptor: Comparable non-spike TCR breadth was observed between vaccine and placebo recipients, consistent with only spike being contained in the vaccine. Spike-specific TCR breadth was higher in Ad26.COV2.S recipients than in placebo recipients (P = 0.0014). The study was not powered to compare responses between vaccine doses or regimens. After vaccination, substantial breadth of spike-specific CD8+ and CD4+ T cell responses was reported. The authors noted that total T cell responses may have been underestimated by the TCR breadth and depth analyses.

About this clone itself: Its antigen target is currently unknown. Base-call qualities are not available, and no considerably larger clone is one nucleotide away.

The immunoSEQ Assay was used to sequence TCRbeta CDR3 regions. After extraction, genomic DNA underwent amplification by bias-controlled multiplex PCR, followed by high-throughput sequencing. Per the original workflow: To quantify the absolute abundance of every unique TCRbeta CDR3 region, sequences were collapsed and filtered. Usable DNA was measured by amplifying reference genes present in all nucleated cells, and TCRbeta template counts were normalized to that usable DNA to estimate T cell fraction. Repertoire TCRs were annotated as SARS-CoV-2-specific by exact matching of V gene, CDR3 amino acid sequence and J gene to a known reactive TCR set. MIRA supplied the reference SARS-CoV-2 TCR set, which was filtered for enrichment in COVID-19-positive ImmuneCODE repertoires so that public or cross-reactive TCRs were removed. Using the MIRA antigens, annotated TCRs were further analysed by specific ORF or by position within an ORF. Depth was the summed frequency of annotated unique rearrangements, while breadth was defined as annotated unique rearrangements over total unique productive rearrangements. TCR breadth was compared between groups using two-sided Wilcoxon rank-sum tests. Imported from immuneACCESS, the table was reduced by TCRdb to in-frame sequences with V and J called. These copies leave out some clones; in studies compared against another copy, an unresolved V gene accounts for under half, and the cause of the remainder is not known. That table is the source of V, J and clone size, and D and trimming were worked out from the DNA. The sample contains over 300,000 clones, about 83% of them found a single time. Together, the top ten hold about 7.4% of the sample.

The treatment or condition tag for this specimen amounts to: around 19 received Ad26.COV2.S at low or high dose, single or two shots; several received placebo; per-sample allocation not given. For vaccine and placebo recipients, the sequenced repertoires came from samples collected on day 63 after the first injection. In Cohort 1b, 25 adults aged 18-55 years were enrolled at a single site in Boston, USA, between 29 July and 7 August 2020. Ad26.COV2.S was a replication-incompetent adenovirus type 26 vector expressing a prefusion-stabilized SARS-CoV-2 spike protein from the original Wuhan strain. The junction carries 12 bases between V and J, which are trimmed by 4 bases and 6 bases respectively. The CDR3, cysteine through phenylalanine, is 13 amino acids long. Here the CDR3 DNA is all that survives: 39 bases in frame from base 1. The germline V gene encodes CDR1 MNHEY and CDR2 SVGAGI.

This sequence uses TRBV6-5 and TRBJ1-1; no confident D gene assignment can be made. The TCR sequence derives from a person between 18 and 60 years old who received the Ad26.COV2.S COVID-19 vaccine or a placebo. Specimen: peripheral blood, collected in a trial of Ad26.COV2.S vaccine versus placebo. The CDR3 reads as follows: CASSLRDSAEAFF. The DNA sequence follows: TGTGCCAGCAGTTTGAGGGATTCGGCTGAAGCTTTCTTT.